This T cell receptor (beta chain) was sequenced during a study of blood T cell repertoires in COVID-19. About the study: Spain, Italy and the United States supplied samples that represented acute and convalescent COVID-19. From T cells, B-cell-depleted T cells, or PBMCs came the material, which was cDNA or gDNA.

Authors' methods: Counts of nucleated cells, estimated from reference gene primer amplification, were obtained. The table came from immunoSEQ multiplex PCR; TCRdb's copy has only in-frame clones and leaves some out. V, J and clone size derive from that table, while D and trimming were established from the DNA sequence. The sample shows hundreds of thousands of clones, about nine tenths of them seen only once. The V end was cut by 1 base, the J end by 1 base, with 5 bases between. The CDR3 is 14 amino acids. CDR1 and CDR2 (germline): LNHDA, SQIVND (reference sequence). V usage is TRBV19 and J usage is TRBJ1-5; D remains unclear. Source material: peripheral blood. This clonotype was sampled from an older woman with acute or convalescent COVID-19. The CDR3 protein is CASSIVGSNQPQHF. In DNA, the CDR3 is TGTGCCAGTAGTATAGTCGGGAGCAATCAGCCCCAGCATTTT. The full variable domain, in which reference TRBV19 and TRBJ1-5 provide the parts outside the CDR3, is DGGITQSPKYLFRKEGQNVTLSCEQNLNHDAMYWYRQDPGQGLRLIYYSQIVNDFQKGDIAEGYSVSREKKESFPLTVTSAQKNPTAFYLCASSIVGSNQPQHFGDGTRLSIL.